Listed below are T cell receptor beta chains from one sample, sequenced in a study of blood T cell repertoires in COVID-19. Profiling relied on immunoSEQ multiplex PCR, and the TCRdb table lists in-frame clones only, not all of them. The sample records about 170,000 clones, about 85% being singletons. Sequences were obtained from peripheral blood. Receptor source: a human donor with acute or convalescent COVID-19. The donor label of this sample is uncertain. CDR3s include the opening cysteine and the closing phenylalanine or tryptophan. D genes are given only for firm matches. Expanded clones are given a class, and other clones once, few, many or no size at all.

once	TRBD1	TRBJ1-4	TRBV7-9	TGTGCCAGCAGCTTTGAACAGGGGAATGAAAAACTGTTTTTT	CASSFEQGNEKLFF
.	TRBD1	TRBJ1-5	TRBV28	TGTGCCAGCAGCCCCCGACAGGGAGGCAATCAGCCCCAGCATTTT	CASSPRQGGNQPQHF
.	.	TRBJ1-1	TRBV5-1	TGCGCCAGCACTGGGCCAAAAGCGGGGACTGAAGCTTTCTTT	CASTGPKAGTEAFF
.	.	TRBJ1-5	TRBV28	TGTGCCAGCAGTTTAAGGACGGGATATAGCAATCAGCCCCAGCATTTT	CASSLRTGYSNQPQHF
.	TRBD1	TRBJ1-2	TRBV29-1	TGCAGCGTCGAGGACAGGGGGCTCTATGGCTACACCTTC	CSVEDRGLYGYTF
once	.	TRBJ1-3	TRBV21-1	TGTGCCAGCACCCTAGGGACAGGGCCGTTCAGAAACACCATATATTTT	CASTLGTGPFRNTIYF
.	.	TRBJ1-2	TRBV30	TGTGCCTGGAGTGGTTTTGGCCCGTCCTATGGCTACACCTTC	CAWSGFGPSYGYTF
.	.	TRBJ1-1	TRBV20-1	TGCAGTGCTAGAGGGGGCGCTGAAGCTTTCTTT	CSARGGAEAFF
.	.	TRBJ2-1	TRBV14	TGTGCCAGCAGCCAAGATGCGGTCAACAATGAGCAGTTCTTC	CASSQDAVNNEQFF
.	.	TRBJ2-1	TRBV29-1	TGCAGCGTTGAACTTAGGGGGGGGAATGAGCAGTTCTTC	CSVELRGGNEQFF
.	.	TRBJ2-5	TRBV19	TGTGCCAGTAGTATACAGCGGCAAGAGACCCAGTACTTC	CASSIQRQETQYF
.	.	TRBJ1-3	TRBV5-1	TGCGCCAGCAGCCCCACCGGGGGAGGGAACACCATATATTTT	CASSPTGGGNTIYF
.	.	TRBJ1-5	TRBV10-3	TGTGCCATCAGTGAACCGGGCAATCAGCCCCAGCATTTT	CAISEPGNQPQHF
.	.	TRBJ1-5	TRBV10-3	TGTGCCATCAGTCCCTTCGGGACACCTTATCAGCCCCAGCATTTT	CAISPFGTPYQPQHF
.	TRBD1	TRBJ1-1	TRBV7-2	TGTGCCAGCAGCTTAGACAGGGGGGTCGTGAACACTGAAGCTTTCTTT	CASSLDRGVVNTEAFF
.	TRBD1	TRBJ2-7	TRBV6-5	TGTGCCAGCAGGAGGACAGGGGACCACGAGCAGTACTTC	CASRRTGDHEQYF
.	TRBD1	TRBJ2-3	TRBV18	TGTGCCAGCTCACTGGGACAGATCCCGTTGGATACGCAGTATTTT	CASSLGQIPLDTQYF
.	TRBD1	TRBJ2-7	TRBV5-1	TGCGCCAGCAGCTTACAGGGGGCGAACTACGAGCAGTACTTC	CASSLQGANYEQYF
.	.	TRBJ1-2	TRBV19	TGTGCCAGTAGTCATCAGGGGTCTGGCTATGGCTACACCTTC	CASSHQGSGYGYTF
once	TRBD1	TRBJ1-2	TRBV18	TGTGCCAGCTCACCGGGACAGGACAACTATGGCTACACCTTC	CASSPGQDNYGYTF
few	.	TRBJ1-4	TRBV28	TGTGCCACTGGGCGGGGAGGGGATAATGAAAAACTGTTTTTT	CATGRGGDNEKLFF
.	.	TRBJ1-5	TRBV5-5	TGTGCCAGCAGCCCCGACCGGAGTTATAGCAATCAGCCCCAGCATTTT	CASSPDRSYSNQPQHF
.	.	TRBJ1-3	TRBV3-1/TRBV3-2	TGTGCCAGCAGCTTCCTCTCTGGAAACACCATATATTTT	CASSFLSGNTIYF
.	.	TRBJ1-2	TRBV19	TGTGCCAGTAGTATACAGGGTAGCTATGGCTACACCTTC	CASSIQGSYGYTF
once	TRBD1	TRBJ2-4	TRBV9	TGTGCCAGCAGCAAGGGACAGGGAGCTAACATTCAGTACTTC	CASSKGQGANIQYF
.	.	TRBJ1-4	TRBV20-1	TGCAGTGCTAGTGAAATCCCGGGAGCTAATGAAAAACTGTTTTTT	CSASEIPGANEKLFF
.	.	TRBJ1-2	TRBV30	TGTGCCTGGAGTGTACTTGGTGGCTACACCTTC	CAWSVLGGYTF
.	TRBD2	TRBJ2-3	TRBV29-1	TGCAGCGTTGGGTTGGGGGGGGGCACAGATACGCAGTATTTT	CSVGLGGGTDTQYF
.	TRBD1	TRBJ1-1	TRBV5-1	TGCGCCAGCAGCTCCCCCGGGACAGGGGAAGCTTTCTTT	CASSSPGTGEAFF
.	.	TRBJ1-5	TRBV15	TGTGCCACCAGCAGAGACACAGGGTTAGATCAGCCCCAGCATTTT	CATSRDTGLDQPQHF
.	TRBD1	TRBJ2-7	TRBV6-1	TGTGCCAGCAGTGATTACCACCGGGACAGTACCTACGAGCAGTACTTC	CASSDYHRDSTYEQYF
once	.	TRBJ2-2	TRBV18	TGTGCCAGCTCACCGGTTGGGCTCTTGAACACCGGGGAGCTGTTTTTT	CASSPVGLLNTGELFF
.	TRBD1	TRBJ1-2	TRBV30	TGTGCCTGGAGGAGGCAGGGGGCGTTAAGCTATGGCTACACCTTC	CAWRRQGALSYGYTF
.	TRBD1	TRBJ1-1	TRBV29-1	TGCAGCGTTGAGGACAGGGGGACTGAAGCTTTCTTT	CSVEDRGTEAFF
few	.	TRBJ2-3	TRBV7-3	TGTGCCAGCAGCTCTGGGGGGGATACGCAGTATTTT	CASSSGGDTQYF